These 13 T cell receptor beta chains came from one sample sequenced in a study of shared clonotypes between healthy human individuals. Sequencing was performed with immunoSEQ multiplex PCR; in TCRdb, only in-frame clones are kept and a portion is missing. The repertoire consists of 650,000 to 750,000 clones, with about 78% occurring once and the leading ten covering approximately 1.8%. The sample consisted of memory CD4+ T cells sorted from blood. Noted subset: CD45RA-negative fraction. Every receptor here comes from a woman in her 30s in good health.

In its sample, this clone was seen once. This chain connects TRBV2 to TRBJ1-1; TRBD1 is a possible D gene (5 bases). The ends were cut back, 1 base at V and 1 base at J, with 7 bases in the middle. CDR3 length equals 14 residues. The germline V gene encodes CDR1 SNHLY and CDR2 FYNNEI. The CDR3 is CASSEVGGNTEAFF. DNA for the CDR3: TGTGCCAGCAGTGAAGTGGGGGGGAACACTGAAGCTTTCTTT.

J is TRBJ2-7 and V is TRBV7-9; TRBD1 aligns across 9 bases. The CDR3 consists of 14 residues. Germline CDR1 is SEHNR and CDR2 is FQNEAQ (reference sequence). The junction had 6 bases not matched to a gene; V was cut back by 5 bases and J by 4 bases. This CDR3 reads CASSLGTGRYEQYF. The CDR3 coding sequence is TGTGCCAGCAGCCTCGGGACAGGGAGATACGAGCAGTACTTC.

The chain joins TRBV6-6 to TRBJ2-1, with TRBD1 as a possible D gene (6 bases). Trimming stripped 6 bases from V and 0 bases from J, with 15 bases between. The CDR3 is 16 amino acids. Germline V lookup: CDR1 MNHNY, CDR2 SVGAGI (reference sequence). Here the CDR3 reads CASRAQTGGSYNEQFF. In DNA form, the CDR3 reads TGTGCCAGCAGGGCCCAGACAGGAGGCTCCTACAATGAGCAGTTCTTC.

J is TRBJ2-2 and V is TRBV28; either TRBD1 or TRBD2 may supply D (5 bases each). The V end was cut by 6 bases, the J end by 6 bases, with 20 bases between. Germline lookup yields CDR1 MDHEN and CDR2 SYDVKM. This CDR3 contains 16 residues. CDR3 coding DNA: TGTGCCAGCAGAAGGGACCCCCAGCGTGGGGCCGGGGAGCTGTTTTTT. Its protein product is CASRRDPQRGAGELFF.

V gene TRBV30 combines with J gene TRBJ2-7; TRBD2 is a possible D gene (5 bases). Germline CDR1 and CDR2: GTSNPN and SVGIG (reference sequence). This CDR3 has 12 amino acids. Trimming took 4 bases from V and 1 from J, leaving 8 bases between them. CDR3 DNA sequence: TGTGCCTGGATACGGGATTCCTACGAGCAGTACTTC. It is translated as CAWIRDSYEQYF.

The chain is built from TRBV28 and TRBJ1-1, with D possibly being TRBD1 (5 bases). The CDR3 contains 14 residues. V shed 7 bases and J shed 2 bases, with 14 bases lying between them. Per germline, CDR1 MDHEN and CDR2 SYDVKM. The CDR3 bases are TGTGCCAGCAACGGGGGAAGGGCAAACACTGAAGCTTTCTTT. This translates into CASNGGRANTEAFF. The full variable domain, in which reference TRBV28 and TRBJ1-1 provide the parts outside the CDR3, is DVKVTQSSRYLVKRTGEKVFLECVQDMDHENMFWYRQDPGLGLRLIYFSYDVKMKEKGDIPEGYSVSREKKERFSLILESASTNQTSMYLCASNGGRANTEAFFGQGTRLTVV.

This clone was counted ten times or more. This chain connects TRBV18 to TRBJ1-4; tentative D call: TRBD1 (5 bases). Between the trimmed V and J ends, which lost 6 bases and 7 bases, there was a span of 18 bases. The CDR3 spans 15 residues. CDR1 and CDR2 from the germline V gene are KGHSH and LQKENI. CDR3 nucleotide sequence: TGTGCCAGCTCGCACCCCGCGGGGCGGGCTGAAAAACTGTTTTTT. This translates into CASSHPAGRAEKLFF.

This chain connects TRBV19 to TRBJ2-1; 10 nucleotides align to TRBD1. This CDR3 comprises 15 residues. The germline V gene has CDR1 LNHDA and CDR2 SQIVND (reference sequence). V lost 6 bases, J lost 3 bases, and 5 bases stayed unmatched. The CDR3 sequence: CASRKTGGNYNEQFF. The CDR3 coding sequence is TGTGCCAGTAGGAAGACAGGGGGCAACTACAATGAGCAGTTCTTC.

The V gene is TRBV7-6, the J gene TRBJ2-5; no firm D call. The V and J ends lost 3 bases and 0 bases respectively, with 2 bases between them. The CDR3 totals 12 residues. Germline CDR1 and CDR2: SGHVS and FNYEAQ. The CDR3 sequence is CASSLDQETQYF. DNA for the CDR3: TGTGCCAGCAGCTTGGACCAAGAGACCCAGTACTTC.

A single count supports this clone. This sequence joins TRBV11-1 and TRBJ2-1; no firm D call. CDR1 SGHAT and CDR2 FQDESV come from the germline V gene (reference sequence). The CDR3 runs 11 residues. The ends were cut back, 5 bases at V and 5 bases at J, with 4 bases in the middle. The chain's CDR3 is CASSINNEQFF. In DNA, the CDR3 is TGTGCCAGCAGCATCAACAATGAGCAGTTCTTC.

Concerning this clone itself: Other DNA variants within this sample encode the same CDR3. The rearrangement joins TRBV2 to TRBJ1-3; TRBD1 is a possible D gene (6 bases). Germline CDR1 is SNHLY and CDR2 is FYNNEI. CDR3 length: 14 residues. The V end lost 3 bases, the J end lost 2 bases, and 8 bases lay between the germline ends. The CDR3 sequence: CASSDQGTGNTIYF. CDR3 DNA: TGTGCCAGCAGTGATCAGGGGACTGGAAACACCATATATTTT.

V gene TRBV5-1 combines with J gene TRBJ2-3, with D perhaps matching TRBD1 or TRBD2 (5 bases each). The length of the CDR3 is 15 residues. The V end was cut by 0 bases, the J end by 5 bases, with 13 bases between. In germline, CDR1 is SGHRS, CDR2 YFSETQ. The CDR3 loop is CASSLGHEGQDTQYF. CDR3 nucleotides: TGCGCCAGCAGCTTGGGACACGAGGGGCAAGATACGCAGTATTTT.

Regarding this clone: In the same sample, other DNA sequences code for this CDR3. This sequence joins TRBV18 and TRBJ1-1, with 7 nucleotides matching TRBD1. The CDR3 runs 14 residues. The V gene end was trimmed by 3 bases and the J gene end by 0 bases; junction bases not matched to a gene: 1. Per the germline V gene, CDR1 is KGHSH and CDR2 is LQKENI. CDR3 amino acids: CASSPTGVNTEAFF. DNA of the CDR3: TGTGCCAGCTCACCTACAGGGGTGAACACTGAAGCTTTCTTT.